The 5 T cell receptor beta chains in this list originate from one sample, sequenced in a study of cytomegalovirus exposure and HLA in healthy donors. PCR amplification relied on 60 Vbeta primers (plus 13 Jbeta primers). Generated by immunoSEQ multiplex PCR, the TCRdb table keeps only in-frame clones and is missing some. The table has about 180,000 clones, about 82% seen once. Sequencing used PBMCs. Receptor source: a woman aged 30 to 39 in good health and CMV-seronegative.

This chain uses TRBV9 with TRBJ2-1, with D tentatively TRBD1 (6 bases). The V gene's germline CDR1 is SGDLS and CDR2 YYNGEE. The germline V and J ends were trimmed by 0 bases and 6 bases, with 13 bases remaining between them. The CDR3 runs to 15 residues. In DNA, the CDR3 is TGTGCCAGCAGCGTAGGATCTAGGGGGATCAATGAGCAGTTCTTC. The encoded protein is CASSVGSRGINEQFF.

CDR3 in amino acids: CASSRKTSGGAGDTQYF. As DNA, the CDR3 is TGTGCCAGCAGCCGCAAAACTAGCGGGGGGGCTGGAGATACGCAGTATTTT. J is TRBJ2-3 and V is TRBV5-6; TRBD2 matches at 13 bases. The CDR3 runs to 17 residues. The V segment lost 4 bases and the J segment 5 bases; nucleotides outside the gene matches: 10. Per germline, CDR1 SGHDT and CDR2 YYEEEE.

The chain uses TRBV30 and TRBJ1-5, with a possible D match to TRBD1 (5 bases). The V gene lost 2 bases and the J gene lost 9 bases, with 11 bases spanning the gap. CDR1 GTSNPN and CDR2 SVGIG come from the germline V gene (reference sequence). The CDR3 is made up of 12 amino acids. The CDR3 reads CAWSPGVTPQHF. In nucleotides, the CDR3 is TGTGCCTGGAGTCCGGGGGTAACGCCCCAGCATTTT.

The chain couples TRBV4-3 to TRBJ2-3; the match to TRBD1 covers 7 bases. The V and J ends lost 0 bases and 4 bases, in that order; junction bases with no gene match: 7. The CDR3 contains 16 residues. Germline assignment: CDR1 LGHNA and CDR2 YSLEER. Here the CDR3 DNA reads TGCGCCAGCAGCCAAGAAGCAGGGGGTTTCGCAGATACGCAGTATTTT. Its translation is CASSQEAGGFADTQYF.

The chain employs TRBV6-5 and TRBJ1-1, with 7 bases lining up with TRBD1. V shed 10 bases and J 10 bases; nucleotides not matched to a gene: 15. This CDR3 contains 13 residues. Germline V gene sequence: CDR1 MNHEY, CDR2 SVGAGI. The CDR3 spells CATLRRGHLGAFF. CDR3 nucleotide sequence: TGTGCCACCCTGAGGAGGGGGCATTTAGGAGCTTTCTTT.